Listed below are T cell receptor beta chains from one sample, sequenced in a study of T-cell memory formation after mild COVID-19. Using its own MiXCR run on the 5' RACE reads, TCRdb lists one record per CDR3 protein. This sample has about 180,000 distinct CDR3 sequences, with around 18% found just once. Sequencing used PBMCs or a T cell subset sorted from them (not recorded which). These receptors all stem from a man younger than 35 who had mild COVID-19 (a few samples of this study predate the infection). Cell type and time point are not known. The CDR3 runs from the conserved cysteine through the conserved F or W. The D gene is left open where the match is weak. Size is stated for part of the rows, as once, few or many counts, or as a class when the clone is expanded.

v_gene	j_gene	d_gene	abundance	CDR3nt	CDR3aa
TRBV4-3	TRBJ2-3	TRBD2	few	TGCGCCAGCAGCCAAGATGGGCTAGCGGGGATCACAGATACGCAGTATTTT	CASSQDGLAGITDTQYF
TRBV24-1	TRBJ2-1	-	many	TGTGCCACCAGTGTGGCAGGGAATTTTGAGCAGTTCTTC	CATSVAGNFEQFF
TRBV12-3/TRBV12-4	TRBJ1-3	-	few	TGTGCCAGCAGCCAGGGAACGGGAAACACCATATATTTT	CASSQGTGNTIYF
TRBV2	TRBJ2-7	-	few	TGTGCCAGCTCCCCCTTCATAGACACTGGGGGATACGAGCAGTACTTC	CASSPFIDTGGYEQYF
TRBV20-1	TRBJ2-2	TRBD1	-	TGCAGTGCTAGAGATGCTAGACAGGGAGACACCGGGGAGCTGTTTTTT	CSARDARQGDTGELFF
TRBV7-2	TRBJ1-3	-	many	TGTGCCAGCAGCTTTAATTCTGGAAACACCATATATTTT	CASSFNSGNTIYF
TRBV24-1	TRBJ2-1	TRBD2	few	TGTGCCACCAGTGTTACCAGGACTAGCGGGATCGACAATGAGCAGTTCTTC	CATSVTRTSGIDNEQFF
TRBV7-2	TRBJ2-3	TRBD2	few	TGTGCCAGCAGCACTAGCGGGGGGCCTAGCACAGATACGCAGTATTTT	CASSTSGGPSTDTQYF
TRBV2	TRBJ2-5	-	-	TGTGCCAGCGAAGGGTTTTCTGAGACCCAGTACTTC	CASEGFSETQYF
TRBV20-1	TRBJ2-5	TRBD1	few	TGCAGTGCAGAGACAGGGCCCCAAGAGACCCAGTACTTC	CSAETGPQETQYF
TRBV9	TRBJ2-7	-	few	TGTGCCAGCAGCGTAGGCAGGGGCGCCTACGAGCAGTACTTC	CASSVGRGAYEQYF
TRBV12-3/TRBV12-4	TRBJ2-2	TRBD2	-	TGTGCCAGCAGTCCTGGACTAGTTAGCCGGGAGCTGTTTTTT	CASSPGLVSRELFF
TRBV11-2	TRBJ2-1	-	-	TGTGCCAGCAGCTTAGATATGGGCCCACCTGAGCAGTTCTTC	CASSLDMGPPEQFF
TRBV2	TRBJ2-1	-	few	TGTGCCAGCAGTGGACAGGACAATGAGCAGTTCTTC	CASSGQDNEQFF
TRBV7-9	TRBJ2-7	-	-	TGTGCCAGCAGCTCGGCGGGATACGAGCAGTACTTC	CASSSAGYEQYF
TRBV6-5	TRBJ2-1	-	-	TGTGCCAGCAGGCCGAGGGAGTCCTCCTACAATGAGCAGTTCTTC	CASRPRESSYNEQFF
TRBV7-2	TRBJ1-1	-	-	TGTGCCAGCAGCTTAGGCCATAACACTGAAGCTTTCTTT	CASSLGHNTEAFF
TRBV4-3	TRBJ1-1	TRBD1	-	TGCGCCAGCAGCCTTAGGGAGTGGGACAGGGACACTGAAGCTTTCTTT	CASSLREWDRDTEAFF
TRBV5-1	TRBJ2-7	-	-	TGCGCCAGCAGGTGGGGGATTCTCCCCTACGAGCAGTACTTC	CASRWGILPYEQYF
TRBV5-1	TRBJ1-6	TRBD1	medium-sized	TGCGCCAGCTGTGACAGGGATAATTCACCCCTCCACTTT	CASCDRDNSPLHF
TRBV12-3/TRBV12-4	TRBJ2-5	TRBD2	-	TGTGCCAGCCGAAGCGGGGGTGAGACCCAGTACTTC	CASRSGGETQYF
TRBV18	TRBJ1-1	-	few	TGTGCCAGCTCACCGATGGAGAACACTGAAGCTTTCTTT	CASSPMENTEAFF
TRBV6-2/TRBV6-3	TRBJ1-1	-	few	TGTGCCAGCAGTTACAGGCAGGGAGACACTGAAGCTTTCTTT	CASSYRQGDTEAFF
TRBV7-9	TRBJ1-1	TRBD1	-	TGTGCCAGCAGCGACGGGACAGGGGGCGTCACTGAAGCTTTCTTT	CASSDGTGGVTEAFF
TRBV7-9	TRBJ2-5	-	-	TGTGCCAGCAGGGGCCCCGAGTGGGAGACCCAGTACTTC	CASRGPEWETQYF
TRBV5-1	TRBJ2-2	-	-	TGCGCCAGCAGCTTGGATATCCGGGAGCTGTTTTTT	CASSLDIRELFF
TRBV7-8	TRBJ1-2	-	few	TGTGCCAGCAGCTTAACCCGCCGGGGGGGCTACACCTTC	CASSLTRRGGYTF
TRBV6-1	TRBJ1-2	-	few	TGTGCCAGCAGTGAACCGGGCCCGGTCTTC	CASSEPGPVF
TRBV6-1	TRBJ1-5	TRBD1	-	TGTGCCAGCAGAGGGGGGACAGGGGGATTTCAGCCCCAGCATTTT	CASRGGTGGFQPQHF
TRBV9	TRBJ2-1	-	few	TGTGCCAGCAGCGAGGAGGAGGGGACATACAATGAGCAGTTCTTC	CASSEEEGTYNEQFF
TRBV2	TRBJ1-4	TRBD1	-	TGTGCCAGCAGGACCGGGACAGAAAATGAAAAACTGTTTTTT	CASRTGTENEKLFF
TRBV5-4	TRBJ1-1	-	-	TGTGCCAGCGGAGGACAGTCGAACACTGAAGCTTTCTTT	CASGGQSNTEAFF
TRBV24-1	TRBJ2-5	-	-	TGTGCCACCAGTGATTCCCAGGGGACGCAAGAGACCCAGTACTTC	CATSDSQGTQETQYF
TRBV4-2	TRBJ2-7	TRBD2	-	TGTGCCAGCAGCCACCAATCCGGGGGGGAGCAGTACTTC	CASSHQSGGEQYF
TRBV28	TRBJ1-1	-	few	TGTGCCAGCAGTCTATTCGCCTTAAGGGGACCTGAAGCTTTCTTT	CASSLFALRGPEAFF
TRBV5-6	TRBJ1-1	-	-	TGTGCCAGCAGCTTGGATTTAAGGGACACTGAAGCTTTCTTT	CASSLDLRDTEAFF
TRBV9	TRBJ2-3	TRBD2	-	TGTGCCAGCAGCGTAGTGGCTAGCGGGGCTACAGATACGCAGTATTTT	CASSVVASGATDTQYF
TRBV15	TRBJ1-2	-	many	TGTGCCACCAGCAGAGATTATTTTCCAGGGGAGGGCTACACCTTC	CATSRDYFPGEGYTF
TRBV5-1	TRBJ2-7	TRBD2	-	TGCGCCAGCAGCAAGGGGACTAGCGGGGACTACGAGCAGTACTTC	CASSKGTSGDYEQYF
TRBV7-9	TRBJ2-6	-	-	TGTGCCAGCAGCTTAGACTTGGGCTCTGGGGCCAACGTCCTGACTTTC	CASSLDLGSGANVLTF
TRBV9	TRBJ1-2	-	-	TGTGCCAGCTCTCGTACGGGGGACGCTAACTATGGCTACACCTTC	CASSRTGDANYGYTF
TRBV29-1	TRBJ2-1	TRBD1	many	TGCAGCGTCCAAACCGGGACAGGGTTACGTGGGTCCTACAATGAGCAGTTCTTC	CSVQTGTGLRGSYNEQFF
TRBV6-1	TRBJ1-6	TRBD1	-	TGTGCCAGCAGTGACAGAAACCCAGGGGGTTCACCCCTCCACTTT	CASSDRNPGGSPLHF
TRBV9	TRBJ2-2	TRBD2	many	TGTGCCAGCAGCGTGAGGCTAGCGGGGGGCGCCGGGGAGCTGTTTTTT	CASSVRLAGGAGELFF
TRBV4-2	TRBJ2-5	-	few	TGTGCCAGCAGCCAAGTGGGGCGTCGGGAGACCCAGTACTTC	CASSQVGRRETQYF
TRBV5-6	TRBJ2-1	-	few	TGTGCCAGCAGCCCGTCCGGTCGAGCTTGGGGACACCGGCAGTTCTTC	CASSPSGRAWGHRQFF
TRBV4-3	TRBJ1-1	-	many	TGCGCCAGCAGCCAAGTCCGGCACCGCGTATCTGAAGCTTTCTTT	CASSQVRHRVSEAFF
TRBV20-1	TRBJ2-5	TRBD1	-	TGCAGTGCTAGAGGTGACAGGGGAGGTTTAGAGACCCAGTACTTC	CSARGDRGGLETQYF
TRBV5-1	TRBJ1-5	-	-	TGCGCCAGCAGACCTGACTCGGGGCCCCAGCATTTT	CASRPDSGPQHF
TRBV20-1	TRBJ1-5	-	-	TGCAGTGCTAGAGGCGTAGCCATGGGGCCCCAGCATTTT	CSARGVAMGPQHF